This T cell receptor beta chain was recovered during a study of PD-1 blockade in classical Hodgkin lymphoma. General study points: Among the patients, those starting nivolumab under 1 year after ASCT were excluded.

Trimming took 4 bases from V and 1 from J; bases not matched to a gene: 15. The CDR3 loop spans 18 amino acids. The germline gives CDR1 SGHNT, CDR2 YYREEE (reference sequence). Profiled with immunoSEQ multiplex PCR; TCRdb holds only in-frame clones, not every one. The sample consists of roughly 100,000 clones, roughly nine tenths of them appearing once. As to time point: cycle 4 day 1 (C4D1), after less than 7 weeks of nivolumab. All patients experienced relapse after autologous stem cell transplantation, and brentuximab vedotin exposure was variable. About this clone: Its target is not known.

This chain uses TRBV5-4 with TRBJ1-2; 8 nucleotides line up with TRBD1. This specimen was peripheral blood mononuclear cells (PBMCs), taken before the fourth cycle of nivolumab. This receptor was identified in a human donor with classical Hodgkin lymphoma. Here the CDR3 reads CASSPRFSRGRDNYGYTF. Here the CDR3 DNA reads TGTGCCAGCAGCCCGCGGTTTTCCAGGGGGCGTGATAACTATGGCTACACCTTC.